This entry lists 17 T cell receptor beta chains sequenced from one sample in a study of siplizumab effects on memory and regulatory T cells. Clones were sequenced by immunoSEQ multiplex PCR, and TCRdb holds only the in-frame ones, with some missing. The sample consists of about 26,000 clones, 75% to 85% of them appearing once. Source material: memory CD4+ T cells sorted from blood. The receptors stem from a human donor in good health.

CDR3 nucleotides: TGTGCCAGCAGTTTATCGGTAGGCACTGAAGCTTTCTTT. Amino acid sequence: CASSLSVGTEAFF. The chain couples TRBV28 to TRBJ1-1; D is unclear. The CDR3 loop spans 13 amino acids. V gave up 1 base and J gave up 4 bases, with 7 bases separating them. Germline V lookup: CDR1 MDHEN, CDR2 SYDVKM.

The chain carries TRBV6-6 and TRBJ1-5, with TRBD1 matching 12 bases. CDR1 and CDR2 (germline): MNHNY, SVGAGI (reference sequence). J lost 6 bases, V lost 4 bases, and 7 bases had no gene match. This CDR3 region has 16 residues. For the CDR3, the DNA is TGTGCCAGCAGTTCCGGGACAGGGGGCGGAGGTCAGCCCCAGCATTTT. Its protein is CASSSGTGGGGQPQHF.

The chain couples TRBV28 to TRBJ2-6; 9 nucleotides line up with TRBD1. V lost 6 bases to trimming and J lost 1 base; unmatched junction nucleotides: 4. Germline CDR1 is MDHEN and CDR2 is SYDVKM. CDR3 size: 16 residues. CDR3 residues: CASSSTGGSGANVLTF. The CDR3, as DNA: TGTGCCAGCAGCTCGACAGGGGGGTCTGGGGCCAACGTCCTGACTTTC.

The chain is built from TRBV5-5 and TRBJ2-5; TRBD1 might be the D (6 bases). Germline CDR1 is SGHKS and CDR2 is YYEKEE (reference sequence). V lost 4 bases to trimming and J lost 1 base, with 11 bases between them. This CDR3 has 14 residues. In nucleotides, the CDR3 is TGTGCCAGCAGCAGAGGACAGAGCCAAGAGACCCAGTACTTC. Its protein is CASSRGQSQETQYF.

The V gene is TRBV7-2, the J gene TRBJ1-1; 10 bases map to TRBD1. The V gene's germline CDR1 is SGHTA and CDR2 FQGNSA. CDR3 length: 15 residues. Unmatched junction bases numbered 8, after V lost 5 bases and J lost 5 bases. In DNA, the CDR3 is TGTGCCAGCAGCCCCAGGGACAGGGGAAAAACTGAAGCTTTCTTT. Amino acid sequence: CASSPRDRGKTEAFF.

The chain is built from TRBV11-1 and TRBJ2-5; no definite D call. The CDR3 covers 14 residues. Germline CDR1 SGHAT, CDR2 FQDESV (reference sequence). V lost 5 bases to trimming and J lost 1 base, with 11 bases between them. DNA for the CDR3: TGTGCCAGCAGCCGGAGTCCGCTCCAAGAGACCCAGTACTTC. Its translation: CASSRSPLQETQYF.

V usage is TRBV6-6 and J usage is TRBJ2-3; perhaps TRBD1 as D (7 bases). The V end was cut by 2 bases, the J end by 6 bases, with 12 bases between. CDR1 and CDR2 from the germline V gene are MNHNY and SVGAGI (reference sequence). The CDR3 length is 14 residues. The CDR3 nucleotides are TGTGCCAGCAGTTACAGGAGGGGGCGGGATACGCAGTATTTT. It translates to CASSYRRGRDTQYF.

To note about this clone: The junction differs from germline at one of its ends, possibly a read error. The V gene is TRBV6-5, the J gene TRBJ1-1; 8 nucleotides align to TRBD1. CDR1 is MNHEY, CDR2 SVGAGI, per germline. There are 15 residues in the CDR3. CDR3 amino acids: CAGSTRTGRYPEAFF. The CDR3 nucleotides read TGTGCCGGCAGTACTCGGACAGGGCGATATCCTGAAGCTTTCTTT.

J is TRBJ2-5 and V is TRBV5-1, with D possibly matching TRBD2 (5 bases). There are 13 residues in the CDR3. V was pared by 4 bases and J by 5 bases, with 12 bases between. CDR1 and CDR2 from the germline V gene are SGHRS and YFSETQ. This CDR3 reads CASSPRTGETQYF. CDR3 in DNA: TGCGCCAGCAGCCCCAGGACTGGGGAGACCCAGTACTTC.

The rearrangement joins TRBV11-3 to TRBJ1-1; 8 bases line up with TRBD1. The CDR3 consists of 13 residues. Trimming at V came to 0 bases and at J to 9 bases, leaving 3 bases not matched to a gene. Looked up from germline, CDR1 is SGHNT and CDR2 is YENEEA. The CDR3 region has the DNA TGTGCCAGCAGCTTAGAAGCAGGGGGCAAAGCTTTCTTT. This translates into CASSLEAGGKAFF.

The rearrangement uses TRBV20-1 and TRBJ2-7; D remains unclear. This CDR3 comprises 9 residues. Germline V CDR1 and CDR2: DFQATT, SNEGSKA (reference sequence). V lost 3 bases and J 3 bases, leaving 0 bases between the germline ends. The CDR3 bases are TGCAGTGCTAGCTACGAGCAGTACTTC. Its protein product is CSASYEQYF.

The chain combines TRBV5-4 with TRBJ1-2; 8 nucleotides agree with TRBD1. V gave up 0 bases and J gave up 5 bases; unmatched junction bases: 0. Germline CDR1 reads SGHNT; CDR2 reads YYREEE (reference sequence). This CDR3 has 13 residues. The CDR3 DNA follows: TGTGCCAGCAGCTTGGGGACAGGGTATGGCTACACCTTC. It encodes CASSLGTGYGYTF.

This chain uses TRBV6-1 with TRBJ1-3; D is unclear. This CDR3 contains 12 residues. The germline gives CDR1 MNHNS, CDR2 SASEGT. Trimming took off 7 bases at V and 4 bases at J, with 8 bases between the two ends. CDR3 coding DNA: TGTGCCAGCATTTCCACAGGAAACACCATATATTTT. Protein sequence: CASISTGNTIYF.

The J gene is TRBJ2-4, the V gene TRBV20-1; 7 bases agree with TRBD2. V lost 7 bases and J lost 3; bases outside the gene matches: 0. Germline values: CDR1 DFQATT, CDR2 SNEGSKA (reference sequence). The CDR3 consists of 11 residues. The CDR3 sequence: CSGGGKNIQYF. Written as DNA, the CDR3 is TGCAGTGGCGGGGGCAAAAACATTCAGTACTTC.

This chain connects TRBV5-5 to TRBJ2-7; 8 bases fit TRBD2. The V and J ends lost 1 base and 3 bases, in that order; junction bases with no gene match: 3. CDR3 size: 14 residues. Germline CDR1 is SGHKS and CDR2 is YYEKEE (reference sequence). The CDR3 DNA reads TGTGCCAGCAGCTTGTTAAGCGGGGGCTACGAGCAGTACTTC. It specifies CASSLLSGGYEQYF.

This chain uses TRBV12-5 with TRBJ2-6; D perhaps matches TRBD2 (5 bases). V was cut by 1 base and J by 3 bases, with 10 bases left in between. The germline gives CDR1 LGHNT, CDR2 FRNRAP. CDR3 length: 16 amino acids. This chain's CDR3 is CASGLERGLGANVLTF. The CDR3 coding sequence is TGTGCTAGTGGTTTGGAGCGAGGGCTTGGGGCCAACGTCCTGACTTTC.

The rearrangement uses TRBV19 and TRBJ2-5, with 9 bases aligning to TRBD2. Trimming cost V 5 bases and J 5 bases; bases outside gene matches: 9. Germline V CDR1 and CDR2: LNHDA, SQIVND (reference sequence). This CDR3 is 15 amino acids long. The CDR3 protein is CASSELAGNRETQYF. DNA of the CDR3: TGTGCCAGTAGTGAGCTAGCGGGGAACCGGGAGACCCAGTACTTC. Supplemented by reference TRBV19 and TRBJ2-5, the full variable domain reads DGGITQSPKYLFRKEGQNVTLSCEQNLNHDAMYWYRQDPGQGLRLIYYSQIVNDFQKGDIAEGYSVSREKKESFPLTVTSAQKNPTAFYLCASSELAGNRETQYFGPGTRLLVL.